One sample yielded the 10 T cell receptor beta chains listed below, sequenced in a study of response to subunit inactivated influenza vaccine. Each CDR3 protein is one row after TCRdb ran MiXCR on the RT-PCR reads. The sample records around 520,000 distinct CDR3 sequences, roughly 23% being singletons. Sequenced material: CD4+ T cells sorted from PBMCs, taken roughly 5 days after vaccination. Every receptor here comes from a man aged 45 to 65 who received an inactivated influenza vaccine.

CDR3 loop: CSVGRGGTDTQYF. CDR3 bases: TGCAGCGTTGGGAGGGGGGGCACAGATACGCAGTATTTT. The J gene is TRBJ2-3, the V gene TRBV29-1; D is tentatively TRBD1 or TRBD2 (6 bases each). Germline values: CDR1 SQVTM, CDR2 ANQGSEA. This CDR3 contains 13 residues. The germline V and J ends were trimmed by 4 bases and 1 base, with 9 bases remaining between them.

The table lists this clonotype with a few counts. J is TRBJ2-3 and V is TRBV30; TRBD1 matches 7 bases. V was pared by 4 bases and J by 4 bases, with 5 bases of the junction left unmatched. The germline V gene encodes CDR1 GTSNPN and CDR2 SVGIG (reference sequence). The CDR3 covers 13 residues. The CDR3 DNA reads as TGTGCCTGGAAGCAGGGGGAGCCAGATACGCAGTATTTT. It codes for CAWKQGEPDTQYF.

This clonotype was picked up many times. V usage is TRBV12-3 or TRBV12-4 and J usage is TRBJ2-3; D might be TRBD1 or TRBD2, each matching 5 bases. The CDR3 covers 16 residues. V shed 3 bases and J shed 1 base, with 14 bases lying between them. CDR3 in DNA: TGTGCCAGCAGTTTCGTTTTGGGGACCGGCACAGATACGCAGTATTTT. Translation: CASSFVLGTGTDTQYF.

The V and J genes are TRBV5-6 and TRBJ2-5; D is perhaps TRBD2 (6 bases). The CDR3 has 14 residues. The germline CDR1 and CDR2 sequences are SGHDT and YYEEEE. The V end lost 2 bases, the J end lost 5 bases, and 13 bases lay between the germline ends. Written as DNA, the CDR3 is TGTGCCAGCAGCTTAACGGGAGTCGTGGAGACCCAGTACTTC. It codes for CASSLTGVVETQYF.

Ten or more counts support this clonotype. CDR3 coding DNA: TGCGCCAGCAGCTTGGACAGGGCGAATTCACCCCTCCACTTT. Protein: CASSLDRANSPLHF. V gene TRBV5-1 combines with J gene TRBJ1-6, with TRBD1 as a possible D gene (6 bases). Germline V gene lookup returns CDR1 SGHRS and CDR2 YFSETQ. The CDR3 sequence is 14 residues long. V was trimmed by 0 bases and J by 7 bases, leaving 8 bases between them.

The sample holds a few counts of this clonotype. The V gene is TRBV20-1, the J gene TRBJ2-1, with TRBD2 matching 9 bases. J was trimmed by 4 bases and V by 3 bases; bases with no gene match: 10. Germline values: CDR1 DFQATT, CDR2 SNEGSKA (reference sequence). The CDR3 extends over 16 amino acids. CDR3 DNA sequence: TGCAGTGCTAGGACCCTGGCTAGCGGGAATTACAATGAGCAGTTCTTC. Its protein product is CSARTLASGNYNEQFF.

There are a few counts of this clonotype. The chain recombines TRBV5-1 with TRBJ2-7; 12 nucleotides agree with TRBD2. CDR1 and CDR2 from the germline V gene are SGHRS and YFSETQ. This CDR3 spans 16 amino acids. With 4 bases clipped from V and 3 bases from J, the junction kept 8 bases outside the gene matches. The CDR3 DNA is TGCGCCAGCAGCGCCGCAACTAGCGGGGGGTTCTACGAGCAGTACTTC. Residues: CASSAATSGGFYEQYF.

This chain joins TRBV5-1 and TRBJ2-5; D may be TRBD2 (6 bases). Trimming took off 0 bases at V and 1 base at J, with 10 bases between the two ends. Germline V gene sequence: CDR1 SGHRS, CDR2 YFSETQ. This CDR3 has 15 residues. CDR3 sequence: CASSLGGVRQETQYF. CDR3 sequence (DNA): TGCGCCAGCAGCTTGGGCGGGGTGCGCCAAGAGACCCAGTACTTC. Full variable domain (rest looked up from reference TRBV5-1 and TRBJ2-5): KAGVTQTPRYLIKTRGQQVTLSCSPISGHRSVSWYQQTPGQGLQFLFEYFSETQRNKGNFPGRFSGRQFSNSRSEMNVSTLELGDSALYLCASSLGGVRQETQYFGPGTRLLVL.

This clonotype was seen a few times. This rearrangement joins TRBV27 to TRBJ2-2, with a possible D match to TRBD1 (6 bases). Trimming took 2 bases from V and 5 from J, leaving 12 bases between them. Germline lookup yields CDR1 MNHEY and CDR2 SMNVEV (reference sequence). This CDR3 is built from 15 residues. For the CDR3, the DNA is TGTGCCAGCAGTTTAGACAGGCTGGGGACCGGGGAGCTGTTTTTT. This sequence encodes CASSLDRLGTGELFF.

CDR3 bases: TGTGCCAGCAGCCCGGCCAGCGAGGGTGAGCAGTTCTTC. Protein: CASSPASEGEQFF. The chain carries TRBV5-4 and TRBJ2-1; D perhaps matches TRBD2 (5 bases). Trimming shortened V by 4 bases and J by 9 bases, and 14 bases separated the two germline ends. The germline V gene encodes CDR1 SGHNT and CDR2 YYREEE (reference sequence). CDR3 size: 13 residues.